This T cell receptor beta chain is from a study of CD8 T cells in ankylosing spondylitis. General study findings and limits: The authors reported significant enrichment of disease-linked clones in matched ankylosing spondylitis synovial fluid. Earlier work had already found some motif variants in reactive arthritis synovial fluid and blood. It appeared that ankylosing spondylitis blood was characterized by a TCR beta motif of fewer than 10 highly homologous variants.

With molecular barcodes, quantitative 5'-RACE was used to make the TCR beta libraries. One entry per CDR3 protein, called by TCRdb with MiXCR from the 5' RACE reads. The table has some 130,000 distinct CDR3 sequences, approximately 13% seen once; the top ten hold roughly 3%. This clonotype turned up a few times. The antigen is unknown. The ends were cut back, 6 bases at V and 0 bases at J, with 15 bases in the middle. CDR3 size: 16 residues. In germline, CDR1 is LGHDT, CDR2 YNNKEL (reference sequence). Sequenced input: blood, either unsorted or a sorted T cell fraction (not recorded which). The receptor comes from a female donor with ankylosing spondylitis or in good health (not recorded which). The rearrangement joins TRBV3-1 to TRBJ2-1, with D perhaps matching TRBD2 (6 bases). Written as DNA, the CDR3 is TGTGCCAGCAGACGGAAGGCGGGGAGCTCCTACAATGAGCAGTTCTTC. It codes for CASRRKAGSSYNEQFF.